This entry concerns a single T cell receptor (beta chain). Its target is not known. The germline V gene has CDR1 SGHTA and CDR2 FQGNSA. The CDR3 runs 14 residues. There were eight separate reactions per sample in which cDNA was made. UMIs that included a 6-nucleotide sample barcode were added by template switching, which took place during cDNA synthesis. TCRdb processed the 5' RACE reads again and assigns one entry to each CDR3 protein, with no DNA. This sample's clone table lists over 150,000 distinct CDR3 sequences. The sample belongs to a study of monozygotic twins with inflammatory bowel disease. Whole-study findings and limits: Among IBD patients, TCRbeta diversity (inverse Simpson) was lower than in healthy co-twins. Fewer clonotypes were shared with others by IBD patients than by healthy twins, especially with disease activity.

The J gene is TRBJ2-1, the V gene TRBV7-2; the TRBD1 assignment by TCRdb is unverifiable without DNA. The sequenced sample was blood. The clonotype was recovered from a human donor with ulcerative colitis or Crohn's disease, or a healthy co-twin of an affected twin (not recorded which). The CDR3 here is CASSQSPQSHEQFF.